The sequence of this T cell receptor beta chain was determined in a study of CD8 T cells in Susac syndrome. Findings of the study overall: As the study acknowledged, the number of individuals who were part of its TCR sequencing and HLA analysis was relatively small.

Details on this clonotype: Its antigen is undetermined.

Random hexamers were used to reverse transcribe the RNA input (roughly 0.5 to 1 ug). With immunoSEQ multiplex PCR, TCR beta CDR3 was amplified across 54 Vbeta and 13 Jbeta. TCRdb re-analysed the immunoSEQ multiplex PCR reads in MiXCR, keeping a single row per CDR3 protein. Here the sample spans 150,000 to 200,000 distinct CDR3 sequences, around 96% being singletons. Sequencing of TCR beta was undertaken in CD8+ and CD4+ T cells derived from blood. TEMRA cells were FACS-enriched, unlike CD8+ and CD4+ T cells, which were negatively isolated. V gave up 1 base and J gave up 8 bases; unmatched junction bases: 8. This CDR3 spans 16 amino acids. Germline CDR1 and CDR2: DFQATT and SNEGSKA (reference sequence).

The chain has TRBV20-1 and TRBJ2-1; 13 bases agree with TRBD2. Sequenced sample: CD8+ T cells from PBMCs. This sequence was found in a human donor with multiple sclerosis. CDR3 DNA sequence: TGCAGTGCTAGAGGCGTGCGTGGACTAGCGGGAGATGAGCAGTTCTTC. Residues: CSARGVRGLAGDEQFF.